Following are 29 T cell receptor beta chains from one sample sequenced in a study of blood T cell repertoires in COVID-19 (dated by TCRdb to the early 2020s). The library was generated by the immunoSEQ multiplex PCR assay. TCRdb stores this immuneACCESS table with in-frame sequences only. Part of the clones is absent; in the studies checked, under half of the shortfall reflects unresolved V genes, and no reason is known for the rest. A total of roughly 260,000 clones appear in this sample, 88% of them only once. Roughly 12% of the sample is held by the ten biggest clonotypes. The specimen sequenced was peripheral blood. The receptors shown here come from a woman in her twenties or thirties with COVID-19, enrolled during active disease.

The rearrangement links TRBV19 to TRBJ1-2; no firm D call. V shed 1 base and J shed 6 bases, with 12 bases lying between them. Germline CDR1 and CDR2: LNHDA and SQIVND (reference sequence). This CDR3 region has 14 residues. The DNA of the CDR3 is TGTGCCAGTAGTATAGTAACGGGGAGTCATGGCTACACCTTC. Residues: CASSIVTGSHGYTF.

This chain links TRBV30 with TRBJ1-2; D unclear. Germline CDR1 reads GTSNPN; CDR2 reads SVGIG (reference sequence). The CDR3 contains 11 residues. The V and J ends lost 1 base and 4 bases respectively, with 4 bases between them. In nucleotides, the CDR3 is TGTGCCTGGAGTGACAGCTATGGCTACACCTTC. Encoded protein: CAWSDSYGYTF.

This clone was counted a single time. The chain links TRBV6-5 to TRBJ2-1, with D perhaps matching TRBD2 (6 bases). V was trimmed by 4 bases and J by 3 bases, leaving 7 bases between them. The length of the CDR3 is 13 residues. Germline lookup yields CDR1 MNHEY and CDR2 SVGAGI. The CDR3 region has the DNA TGTGCCAGCAGTTGGGGGGACTACAATGAGCAGTTCTTC. It yields the protein CASSWGDYNEQFF.

The CDR3 sequence: CASSRLAGKPYEQYF. CDR3 DNA sequence: TGTGCCAGCAGTCGACTAGCGGGGAAACCCTACGAGCAGTACTTC. The J gene is TRBJ2-7, the V gene TRBV2; 11 bases line up with TRBD2. V lost 5 bases and J lost 2; bases outside the gene matches: 5. CDR3 length equals 15 residues. Germline V gives CDR1 SNHLY, CDR2 FYNNEI.

This chain uses TRBV3-1 (or the pseudogene TRBV3-2) with TRBJ2-3; 9 positions agree with TRBD1. Germline assignment: CDR1 LGHDT and CDR2 YNNKEL (reference sequence). The CDR3 is 14 residues long. The junction had 3 bases not matched to a gene; V was cut back by 6 bases and J by 2 bases. CDR3 amino acids: CASRGQGFTDTQYF. For the CDR3, the DNA is TGTGCCAGCAGGGGACAGGGATTCACAGATACGCAGTATTTT.

This chain uses TRBV28 with TRBJ2-7; 8 bases line up with TRBD2. Germline V gives CDR1 MDHEN, CDR2 SYDVKM. The CDR3 runs 14 residues. The ends lost 3 bases at V and 5 bases at J; junction bases unmatched: 6. For the CDR3, the DNA is TGTGCCAGCAGTTTCGGGAGGGGGACCAACGAGCAGTACTTC. Amino acids: CASSFGRGTNEQYF.

The DNA of the CDR3 is TGTGCCAGTAGCTTAGCGGGACCCTGGTTCAATGAGCAGTTCTTC. This gives the protein CASSLAGPWFNEQFF. This chain joins TRBV19 and TRBJ2-1, with 8 bases aligning to TRBD2. Germline V gene lookup returns CDR1 LNHDA and CDR2 SQIVND (reference sequence). The trim removed 6 bases at V and 6 bases at J, leaving 10 bases unmatched. The CDR3 contains 15 residues. Full variable domain (remainder filled in from reference TRBV19 and TRBJ2-1): DGGITQSPKYLFRKEGQNVTLSCEQNLNHDAMYWYRQDPGQGLRLIYYSQIVNDFQKGDIAEGYSVSREKKESFPLTVTSAQKNPTAFYLCASSLAGPWFNEQFFGPGTRLTVL.

This sequence joins TRBV7-9 and TRBJ2-7; D gene uncertain. V was trimmed by 4 bases and J by 3 bases, leaving 10 bases between them. Germline CDR1 SEHNR, CDR2 FQNEAQ (reference sequence). The CDR3 loop spans 13 amino acids. CDR3 in amino acids: CASSYNPGYEQYF. In nucleotides, the CDR3 is TGTGCCAGCAGCTACAATCCGGGCTACGAGCAGTACTTC.

In DNA form, the CDR3 reads TGTGCCAGTAGTACGGCGGGAGGCCCCTCAGATACGCAGTATTTT. Amino acids: CASSTAGGPSDTQYF. This sequence joins TRBV19 and TRBJ2-3; 8 bases are shared with TRBD2. Germline-derived CDR1 and CDR2 are LNHDA and SQIVND (reference sequence). V lost 4 bases and J lost 4; bases outside the gene matches: 7. CDR3 length: 15 residues.

The chain links TRBV9 to TRBJ1-6; no firm D call. The CDR3 spans 16 residues. Trimming took 3 bases from V and 4 from J, leaving 14 bases between them. Germline V gives CDR1 SGDLS, CDR2 YYNGEE. The CDR3 bases are TGTGCCAGCAGCGCTACCTTGGAGGGATATAATTCACCCCTCCACTTT. Residues: CASSATLEGYNSPLHF.

This sequence joins TRBV4-1 and TRBJ1-3, with D tentatively TRBD1 (5 bases). V dropped 0 bases and J dropped 2 bases, with 17 bases sitting between them. Per germline, CDR1 MGHRA and CDR2 YSYEKL. The CDR3 runs 18 residues. The CDR3 loop is CASSQDPSGGKAGNTIYF. The CDR3 DNA sequence: TGCGCCAGCAGCCAAGATCCCTCGGGGGGAAAGGCTGGAAACACCATATATTTT.

The V and J genes are TRBV11-2 and TRBJ1-6, with D unresolved. V shed 1 base and J shed 7 bases, with 14 bases lying between them. CDR1 and CDR2 (germline): SGHAT, FQNNGV. The CDR3 runs 16 residues. The CDR3 nucleotides read TGTGCCAGCAGCTTAGGGTCCGGGAGGATCAATTCACCCCTCCACTTT. Translated: CASSLGSGRINSPLHF.

This chain connects TRBV27 to TRBJ1-6; D might be TRBD1 (6 bases). V lost 0 bases and J 10 bases, leaving 16 bases between the germline ends. Germline V gene sequence: CDR1 MNHEY, CDR2 SMNVEV (reference sequence). This CDR3 spans 16 amino acids. The CDR3 nucleotides are TGTGCCAGCAGTTTATCAGACGGGGGGCGATGGTCACCCCTCCACTTT. As protein: CASSLSDGGRWSPLHF.

The rearrangement joins TRBV14 to TRBJ1-1; 10 bases align to TRBD1. The V and J ends lost 2 bases and 4 bases, in that order; junction bases with no gene match: 4. Germline loops: CDR1 SGHDN, CDR2 FVKESK. The length of the CDR3 is 15 residues. The CDR3: CASSQWTGGITEAFF. In DNA form, the CDR3 reads TGTGCCAGCAGCCAATGGACAGGGGGAATCACTGAAGCTTTCTTT.

This clone was counted a few times. V is TRBV7-3 and J is TRBJ1-1; TRBD1 agrees at 8 bases. The length of the CDR3 is 13 residues. V lost 5 bases to trimming and J lost 4 bases; unmatched junction nucleotides: 3. Germline CDR1 SGHTA, CDR2 FQGTGA. The CDR3 DNA reads TGTGCCAGCAGCCCTCAGGGGGCCACTGAAGCTTTCTTT. It yields the protein CASSPQGATEAFF. The full variable domain, completed using reference TRBV7-3 and TRBJ1-1, is GAGVSQTPSNKVTEKGKYVELRCDPISGHTALYWYRQSLGQGPEFLIYFQGTGAADDSGLPNDRFFAVRPEGSVSTLKIQRTERGDSAVYLCASSPQGATEAFFGQGTRLTVV.

This clone was seen just once. The chain recombines TRBV6-2 or TRBV6-3 with TRBJ2-1; 10 bases line up with TRBD2. The CDR3 runs 16 residues. CDR1 is MNHEY, CDR2 SVGEGT, per germline. V was pared by 0 bases and J by 4 bases, with 3 bases of the junction left unmatched. CDR3 nucleotide sequence: TGTGCCAGCAGTTACTCCACTAGCGGGGTGTACAATGAGCAGTTCTTC. It is translated as CASSYSTSGVYNEQFF.

The rearrangement uses TRBV7-9 and TRBJ2-5; 12 nucleotides line up with TRBD2. Trimming cost V 4 bases and J 2 bases; bases outside gene matches: 2. Germline CDR1 and CDR2: SEHNR and FQNEAQ (reference sequence). This CDR3 is built from 15 residues. The DNA of the CDR3 is TGTGCCAGCAGCTGGGGACTAGCGGGTCAAGAGACCCAGTACTTC. Translation gives CASSWGLAGQETQYF.

This clone was seen a handful of times. The chain carries TRBV3-1 (or the pseudogene TRBV3-2) and TRBJ2-7; TRBD2 might be the D (5 bases). The CDR3 is 13 residues long. Deletions cut 0 bases from V and 3 bases from J, with 6 bases between. Germline CDR1 reads LGHDT; CDR2 reads YNNKEL (reference sequence). The CDR3 sequence: CASSQDEGYEQYF. For the CDR3, the DNA is TGTGCCAGCAGCCAAGATGAGGGCTACGAGCAGTACTTC.

The rearrangement links TRBV9 to TRBJ2-7; weak D call: TRBD2 (6 bases). The CDR3 totals 14 residues. Trimming took 3 bases from V and 0 from J, leaving 10 bases between them. Looked up from germline, CDR1 is SGDLS and CDR2 is YYNGEE. Here the CDR3 DNA reads TGTGCCAGCAGCGGCGGGACTCCCTCCTACGAGCAGTACTTC. It translates to CASSGGTPSYEQYF.

The chain employs TRBV9 and TRBJ1-6, with D perhaps TRBD1 (5 bases). The V gene's germline CDR1 is SGDLS and CDR2 YYNGEE. The CDR3 consists of 14 residues. Deletions cut 3 bases from V and 11 bases from J, with 15 bases between. The CDR3 here is CASSAGPEGPPLHF. The CDR3 region has the DNA TGTGCCAGCAGCGCGGGACCGGAGGGGCCACCCCTCCACTTT.

This chain uses TRBV3-1 (or the pseudogene TRBV3-2) with TRBJ1-1; TRBD1 aligns across 8 bases. The CDR3 sequence is 16 residues long. Germline CDR1 and CDR2: LGHDT and YNNKEL (reference sequence). With V trimmed by 1 base and J by 1 base, 5 bases remained unmatched. This CDR3 is CASSQGLQGANTEAFF. As DNA, the CDR3 is TGTGCCAGCAGCCAAGGGCTCCAGGGGGCGAACACTGAAGCTTTCTTT.

V usage is TRBV3-1 (or the pseudogene TRBV3-2) and J usage is TRBJ2-1, with a possible D match to TRBD2 (6 bases). Germline V gene sequence: CDR1 LGHDT, CDR2 YNNKEL (reference sequence). CDR3 length: 15 residues. V gave up 3 bases and J gave up 3 bases, with 12 bases separating them. The CDR3 sequence: CASSQGRGDYNEQFF. DNA of the CDR3: TGTGCCAGCAGCCAGGGGCGGGGTGACTACAATGAGCAGTTCTTC.

This chain joins TRBV6-6 and TRBJ1-3, with D perhaps matching TRBD1 (5 bases). This CDR3 spans 15 amino acids. CDR1 and CDR2 (germline): MNHNY, SVGAGI (reference sequence). With 2 bases removed from V and 4 bases from J, the gap between germline ends came to 12 bases. The CDR3 protein is CASSYLPGGGNTIYF. In nucleotides, the CDR3 is TGTGCCAGCAGTTACCTCCCCGGGGGGGGAAACACCATATATTTT.

V and J are TRBV4-3 and TRBJ2-1; a weak D match, TRBD2 (6 bases). Germline CDR1 and CDR2: LGHNA and YSLEER. This CDR3 has 15 residues. V lost 3 bases, J lost 7 bases, and 16 bases lay in between. The CDR3 bases are TGCGCCAGCAGCCAGAGTGTGGCTAGCGCAAATGAGCAGTTCTTC. It is translated as CASSQSVASANEQFF.

This chain uses TRBV21-1 with TRBJ1-1. TRBV21-1 is marked as a pseudogene. The CDR3 runs to 13 residues. The CDR3 sequence is CASSPRSRDVAFF. DNA of the CDR3: TGTGCCAGCAGCCCTCGTAGCCGGGATGTAGCTTTCTTT.

The V and J genes are TRBV11-2 and TRBJ2-4; D not resolved. Germline CDR1 SGHAT, CDR2 FQNNGV. Trimming removed 4 bases at V and 5 bases at J, with 9 bases between. This CDR3 has 13 residues. The chain's CDR3 is CASSSVLENIQYF. Here the CDR3 DNA reads TGTGCCAGCAGCTCGGTCCTAGAAAACATTCAGTACTTC.

This chain links TRBV3-1 (or the pseudogene TRBV3-2) with TRBJ2-3; D gene uncertain. The CDR3 is made up of 15 amino acids. Trimming removed 1 base at V and 2 bases at J, with 10 bases between. Germline V gene data show CDR1 as LGHDT and CDR2 as YNNKEL (reference sequence). In DNA form, the CDR3 reads TGTGCCAGCAGCCAAGGGCCTGCGGCCACAGATACGCAGTATTTT. It encodes CASSQGPAATDTQYF.

The genes are TRBV6-2 or TRBV6-3 and TRBJ1-1; D possibly corresponds to TRBD1 (6 bases). V lost 2 bases and J 1 base, leaving 11 bases between the germline ends. This CDR3 spans 15 amino acids. CDR1 and CDR2 from the germline V gene are MNHEY and SVGEGT. The CDR3 bases are TGTGCCAGCAGTTACGCCCGGGACAAGAACACTGAAGCTTTCTTT. It specifies CASSYARDKNTEAFF.

The V gene is TRBV28, the J gene TRBJ1-4; TRBD1 agrees at 8 bases. Trimming removed 6 bases from V and 8 bases from J; junction bases left unmatched: 11. Germline CDR1 and CDR2: MDHEN and SYDVKM. The CDR3 length is 15 residues. This CDR3 reads CASRKPGQVGEKLFF. The DNA of the CDR3 is TGTGCCAGCAGGAAACCGGGACAGGTGGGAGAAAAACTGTTTTTT.